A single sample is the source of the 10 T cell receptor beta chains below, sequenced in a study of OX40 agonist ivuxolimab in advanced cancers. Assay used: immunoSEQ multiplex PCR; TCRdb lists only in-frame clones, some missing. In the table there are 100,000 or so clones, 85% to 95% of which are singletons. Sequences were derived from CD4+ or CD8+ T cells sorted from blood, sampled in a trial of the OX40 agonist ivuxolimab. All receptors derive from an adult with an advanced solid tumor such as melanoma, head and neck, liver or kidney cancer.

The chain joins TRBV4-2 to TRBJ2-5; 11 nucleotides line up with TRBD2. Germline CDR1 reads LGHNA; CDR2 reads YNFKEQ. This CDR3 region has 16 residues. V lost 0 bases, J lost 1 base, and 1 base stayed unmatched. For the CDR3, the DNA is TGTGCCAGCAGCCAAGATGGGACTAGCGGCCAAGAGACCCAGTACTTC. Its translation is CASSQDGTSGQETQYF.

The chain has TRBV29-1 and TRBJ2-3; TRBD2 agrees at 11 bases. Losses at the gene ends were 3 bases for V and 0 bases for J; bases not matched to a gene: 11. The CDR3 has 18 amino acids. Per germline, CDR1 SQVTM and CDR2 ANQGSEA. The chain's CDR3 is CSVDPASTSGASTDTQYF. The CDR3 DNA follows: TGCAGCGTTGACCCGGCGTCGACTAGCGGGGCTAGCACAGATACGCAGTATTTT.

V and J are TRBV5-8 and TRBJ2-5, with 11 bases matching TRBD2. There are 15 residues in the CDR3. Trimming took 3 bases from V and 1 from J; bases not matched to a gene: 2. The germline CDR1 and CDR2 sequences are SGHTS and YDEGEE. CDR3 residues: CASSSSGRSQETQYF. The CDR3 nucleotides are TGTGCCAGCAGCTCTAGCGGGAGGAGCCAAGAGACCCAGTACTTC.

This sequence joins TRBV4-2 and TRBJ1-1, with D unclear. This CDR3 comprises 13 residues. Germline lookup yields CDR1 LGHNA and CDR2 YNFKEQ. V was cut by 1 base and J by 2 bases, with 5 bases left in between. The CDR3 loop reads CASSQVGNTEAFF. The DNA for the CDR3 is TGTGCCAGCAGCCAAGTGGGAAACACTGAAGCTTTCTTT.

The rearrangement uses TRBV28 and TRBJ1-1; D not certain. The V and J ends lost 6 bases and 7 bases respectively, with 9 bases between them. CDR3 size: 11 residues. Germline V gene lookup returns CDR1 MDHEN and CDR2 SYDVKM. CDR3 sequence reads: CASSLGNEAFF. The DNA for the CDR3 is TGTGCCAGCAGCCTGGGGAATGAAGCTTTCTTT. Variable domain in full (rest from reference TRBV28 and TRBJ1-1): DVKVTQSSRYLVKRTGEKVFLECVQDMDHENMFWYRQDPGLGLRLIYFSYDVKMKEKGDIPEGYSVSREKKERFSLILESASTNQTSMYLCASSLGNEAFFGQGTRLTVV.

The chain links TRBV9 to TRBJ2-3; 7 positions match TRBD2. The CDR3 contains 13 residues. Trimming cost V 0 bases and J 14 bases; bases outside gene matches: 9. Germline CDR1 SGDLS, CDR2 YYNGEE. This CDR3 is CASSVEQREVPYF. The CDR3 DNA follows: TGTGCCAGCAGCGTAGAGCAACGGGAGGTCCCGTATTTT.

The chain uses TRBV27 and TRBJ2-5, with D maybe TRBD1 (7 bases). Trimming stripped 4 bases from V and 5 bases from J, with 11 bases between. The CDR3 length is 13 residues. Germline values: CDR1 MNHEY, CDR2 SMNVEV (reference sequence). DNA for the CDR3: TGTGCCAGCAGTTCCAGGGGGGTGGAGACCCAGTACTTC. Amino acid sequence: CASSSRGVETQYF.

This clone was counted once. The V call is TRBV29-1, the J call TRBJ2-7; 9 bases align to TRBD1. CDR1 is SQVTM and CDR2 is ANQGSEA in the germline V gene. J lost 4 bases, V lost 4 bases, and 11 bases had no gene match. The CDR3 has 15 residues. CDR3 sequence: CSVGGQGKGGYEQYF. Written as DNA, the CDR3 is TGCAGCGTTGGGGGACAGGGAAAGGGAGGATACGAGCAGTACTTC.

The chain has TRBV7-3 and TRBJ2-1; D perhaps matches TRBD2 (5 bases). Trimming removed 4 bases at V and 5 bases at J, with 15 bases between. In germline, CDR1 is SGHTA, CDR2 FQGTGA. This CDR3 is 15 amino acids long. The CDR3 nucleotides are TGTGCCAGCAGCTCCGGACTCCTTAGGGACAATGAGCAGTTCTTC. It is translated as CASSSGLLRDNEQFF.

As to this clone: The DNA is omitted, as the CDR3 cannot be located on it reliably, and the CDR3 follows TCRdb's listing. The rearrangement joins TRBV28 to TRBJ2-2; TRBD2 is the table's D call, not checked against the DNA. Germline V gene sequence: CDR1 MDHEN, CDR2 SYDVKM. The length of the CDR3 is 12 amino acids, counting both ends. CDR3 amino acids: CASSSSGSGMLF.